A selection of T cell receptor beta chains follows, all from one sample in a study of CD8+CD57+ T cells in acquired aplastic anemia. From the reads, TCRdb called clonotypes with MiXCR, one entry per CDR3 protein. The sample holds some 120,000 distinct CDR3 sequences, about 40% seen once. Specimen: sorted CD4+, CD8+, or CD8+CD57+ T cells (not recorded which) from PBMCs. These receptors were obtained from a human donor with aplastic anemia. The CDR3 runs from the conserved cysteine through the conserved F or W. A D gene is named only where the DNA matches it firmly. Where a row states a size, it is once, few, many or the class of an expanded clone; other rows omit it.

j_gene	abundance	d_gene	v_gene	CDR3aa	CDR3nt
TRBJ1-5	many	NA	TRBV5-1	CASSLGSGDHNQPQHF	TGCGCCAGCAGCTTGGGGTCGGGGGACCACAATCAGCCCCAGCATTTT
TRBJ1-5	NA	TRBD1	TRBV4-1	CASSQDLGQGEDQPQHF	TGCGCCAGCAGCCAAGATCTAGGACAGGGGGAGGATCAGCCCCAGCATTTT
TRBJ2-5	few	TRBD1	TRBV7-2	CASSLGQGETQYF	TGTGCCAGCAGCTTAGGACAGGGGGAGACCCAGTACTTC
TRBJ1-6	NA	NA	TRBV2	CASSRQEQNSPLHF	TGTGCCAGCAGTCGACAGGAGCAGAATTCACCCCTCCACTTT
TRBJ2-6	many	TRBD2	TRBV20-1	CSAQAGGSSSGANVLTF	TGCAGTGCCCAAGCGGGGGGCAGTAGTTCTGGGGCCAACGTCCTGACTTTC
TRBJ1-5	many	NA	TRBV9	CASSVDGDSNQPQHF	TGTGCCAGCAGCGTAGACGGGGATAGCAATCAGCCCCAGCATTTT
TRBJ2-1	few	NA	TRBV6-1	CASSPQRGYNEQFF	TGTGCCAGCAGCCCCCAGAGGGGGTACAATGAGCAGTTCTTC
TRBJ1-6	NA	NA	TRBV25-1	CASSENSPLHF	TGTGCCAGCAGTGAAAATTCACCCCTCCACTTT
TRBJ1-1	few	NA	TRBV6-2/TRBV6-3	CASTPDKGWTTEAFF	TGTGCCAGCACTCCGGACAAGGGATGGACCACTGAAGCTTTCTTT
TRBJ2-7	NA	NA	TRBV5-1	CASSLEQGGYYEQYF	TGCGCCAGCAGCTTGGAACAGGGAGGGTACTACGAGCAGTACTTC
TRBJ2-5	many	TRBD1	TRBV5-4	CASSPDRVETQYF	TGTGCCAGCAGCCCCGACAGGGTAGAGACCCAGTACTTC
TRBJ1-2	NA	NA	TRBV3-1	CASSQSGTPYSYTF	TGTGCCAGCAGCCAGAGCGGGACACCTTATAGCTACACCTTC
TRBJ1-6	many	NA	TRBV19	CASSIVSSMKNSPLHF	TGTGCCAGTAGTATAGTTTCCTCCATGAAAAATTCACCCCTCCACTTT
TRBJ1-5	many	NA	TRBV24-1	CATSDSHRSNQPQHF	TGTGCCACCAGTGATTCCCACCGTAGCAATCAGCCCCAGCATTTT
TRBJ2-7	NA	TRBD2	TRBV19	CASSGLAGGLEQYF	TGTGCCAGTAGCGGACTAGCGGGAGGGCTTGAGCAGTACTTC